These T cell receptor beta chains were read from a single sample in a study of blood T cell repertoires in COVID-19. Clones were sequenced by immunoSEQ multiplex PCR, and TCRdb holds only the in-frame ones, with some missing. This sample has about 330,000 clones; approximately 89% occur once, and the top ten carry under 6%. Sequenced material: PBMCs or T cells enriched from blood (not recorded which). These receptors all come from a man aged 30 to 45 who had recovered from COVID-19. Each CDR3 is given with its conserved first and last residue. The order of the fields is D gene, V gene, J gene, clone size, CDR3 DNA, CDR3 protein. The D gene is left open where the match is weak. Some rows mark clone size as missing; the rest say once, few, many or name a class of expanded clone.

d_gene: NA
v_gene: TRBV5-1
j_gene: TRBJ1-2
abundance: NA
CDR3nt: TGCGCCAGCAGCAAAGACACCACAGTTAACTATGGCTACACCTTC
CDR3aa: CASSKDTTVNYGYTF

d_gene: NA
v_gene: TRBV9
j_gene: TRBJ1-2
abundance: NA
CDR3nt: TGTGCCAGCAGCGTGGATCTATCCCGGGTTGATGGCTACACCTTC
CDR3aa: CASSVDLSRVDGYTF

d_gene: TRBD1
v_gene: TRBV4-1
j_gene: TRBJ2-3
abundance: NA
CDR3nt: TGCGCCAGCAGCCACCAATACAGGGGGTTACCGGATACGCAGTATTTT
CDR3aa: CASSHQYRGLPDTQYF

d_gene: TRBD1
v_gene: TRBV27
j_gene: TRBJ1-2
abundance: NA
CDR3nt: TGTGCCAGCAGTCCCGGGACAGGGTATGGCTACACCTTC
CDR3aa: CASSPGTGYGYTF

d_gene: NA
v_gene: TRBV10-1
j_gene: TRBJ2-2
abundance: NA
CDR3nt: TGCGCCAGCTCGGGGGTACGGACCGGGGAGCTGTTTTTT
CDR3aa: CASSGVRTGELFF

d_gene: NA
v_gene: TRBV7-2
j_gene: TRBJ2-4
abundance: once
CDR3nt: TGTGCCAGCAGCCCGGCCCCCAGGGGAGCCAAAAACATTCAGTACTTC
CDR3aa: CASSPAPRGAKNIQYF

d_gene: TRBD2
v_gene: TRBV28
j_gene: TRBJ2-1
abundance: NA
CDR3nt: TGTGCCAGCAGTCCGGCACTAGCGGGGCTGTTCTTC
CDR3aa: CASSPALAGLFF

d_gene: TRBD2
v_gene: TRBV5-6
j_gene: TRBJ2-1
abundance: NA
CDR3nt: TGTGCCAGCAGCTTGGGTAGCGGGGGCGGCGAGCAGTTCTTC
CDR3aa: CASSLGSGGGEQFF

d_gene: TRBD2
v_gene: TRBV11-2
j_gene: TRBJ2-2
abundance: NA
CDR3nt: TGTGCCAGCATGAGGGGTGGCGGGGGAAGAACCGGGGAGCTGTTTTTT
CDR3aa: CASMRGGGGRTGELFF

d_gene: TRBD2
v_gene: TRBV9
j_gene: TRBJ2-3
abundance: NA
CDR3nt: TGTGCCAGCAGCGTAGCAAAGGGGCCAGGGACTAGGGCAGATACGCAGTATTTT
CDR3aa: CASSVAKGPGTRADTQYF

d_gene: NA
v_gene: TRBV16
j_gene: TRBJ1-5
abundance: NA
CDR3nt: TGTGCCAGCAGCCAATTCGAGGGCCAGCCCCAGCATTTT
CDR3aa: CASSQFEGQPQHF

d_gene: TRBD1
v_gene: TRBV19
j_gene: TRBJ1-4
abundance: NA
CDR3nt: TGTGCCAGTAGTATATCTCGGGACAGGCACCTGGGGTCTAATGAAAAACTGTTTTTT
CDR3aa: CASSISRDRHLGSNEKLFF

d_gene: NA
v_gene: TRBV28
j_gene: TRBJ1-5
abundance: NA
CDR3nt: TGTGCCAGCAGTTTGGCGGGCACAGGGCTCGGTCAGCCCCAGCATTTT
CDR3aa: CASSLAGTGLGQPQHF

d_gene: NA
v_gene: TRBV4-2
j_gene: TRBJ1-2
abundance: NA
CDR3nt: TGTGCCAGCAGCCAAGATCCCGAGTATGGCTACACCTTC
CDR3aa: CASSQDPEYGYTF

d_gene: NA
v_gene: TRBV19
j_gene: TRBJ1-2
abundance: NA
CDR3nt: TGTGCCAGTACGAGGGCAGGCCGCGACCTCTATGGCTACACCTTC
CDR3aa: CASTRAGRDLYGYTF

d_gene: NA
v_gene: TRBV3-1/TRBV3-2
j_gene: TRBJ1-3
abundance: few
CDR3nt: TGTGCCAGCAGCCAGAGGGGGGGCTTTGATGGAAACACCATATATTTT
CDR3aa: CASSQRGGFDGNTIYF

d_gene: NA
v_gene: TRBV7-9
j_gene: TRBJ2-5
abundance: NA
CDR3nt: TGTGCCAGCAGCTCACAGGATCCCCAAGAGACCCAGTACTTC
CDR3aa: CASSSQDPQETQYF

d_gene: NA
v_gene: TRBV30
j_gene: TRBJ1-5
abundance: NA
CDR3nt: TGTGCCTGGAGTGCTGACTTTCTTAGCAATCAGCCCCAGCATTTT
CDR3aa: CAWSADFLSNQPQHF

d_gene: NA
v_gene: TRBV11-2
j_gene: TRBJ1-6
abundance: NA
CDR3nt: TGTGCCAGCAGCTTAGACAGGGTCACTTCACCCCTCCACTTT
CDR3aa: CASSLDRVTSPLHF

d_gene: TRBD2
v_gene: TRBV7-9
j_gene: TRBJ2-1
abundance: NA
CDR3nt: TGTGCCAGCAGCACCGGACTAGCGGTTTACAATGAGCAGTTCTTC
CDR3aa: CASSTGLAVYNEQFF

d_gene: TRBD2
v_gene: TRBV3-1/TRBV3-2
j_gene: TRBJ2-5
abundance: once
CDR3nt: TGTGCCAGCAGCCAAGGTGGGAGCGGGGGCCACCAAGAGACCCAGTACTTC
CDR3aa: CASSQGGSGGHQETQYF

d_gene: TRBD1
v_gene: TRBV28
j_gene: TRBJ1-4
abundance: NA
CDR3nt: TGTGCCAGCGGTGGGACAGGGCCCCTTGCAACTAATGAAAAACTGTTTTTT
CDR3aa: CASGGTGPLATNEKLFF

d_gene: TRBD2
v_gene: TRBV2
j_gene: TRBJ2-3
abundance: NA
CDR3nt: TGTGCCAGCAGTGAATCTGGCAGCGGGGACACAGATACGCAGTATTTT
CDR3aa: CASSESGSGDTDTQYF

d_gene: NA
v_gene: TRBV7-2
j_gene: TRBJ1-3
abundance: NA
CDR3nt: TGTGCCAGCAGCTTAGTTGGCCAGGGCACTGGAAACACCATATATTTT
CDR3aa: CASSLVGQGTGNTIYF

d_gene: TRBD1
v_gene: TRBV10-3
j_gene: TRBJ2-7
abundance: NA
CDR3nt: TGTGCCATCAGTGAGTTGGACCGGGACAGGACTTACGAGCAGTACTTC
CDR3aa: CAISELDRDRTYEQYF

d_gene: NA
v_gene: TRBV4-1
j_gene: TRBJ1-5
abundance: NA
CDR3nt: TGCGCCAGCAGCCAAGAGGACTCAGGGGGCAATCAGCCCCAGCATTTT
CDR3aa: CASSQEDSGGNQPQHF

d_gene: NA
v_gene: TRBV5-1
j_gene: TRBJ1-4
abundance: NA
CDR3nt: TGCGCCAGCAGCTTCGGGGGTAGGGATGAAAAACTGTTTTTT
CDR3aa: CASSFGGRDEKLFF

d_gene: NA
v_gene: TRBV6-1
j_gene: TRBJ2-7
abundance: many
CDR3nt: TGTGCCAGCAGTGAAATGCAGGGGCCCTCCTACGAGCAGTACTTC
CDR3aa: CASSEMQGPSYEQYF

d_gene: NA
v_gene: TRBV3-1/TRBV3-2
j_gene: TRBJ2-2
abundance: NA
CDR3nt: TGTGCCAGCAGCCCCTCCAGGACAGCTAACACCGGGGAGCTGTTTTTT
CDR3aa: CASSPSRTANTGELFF

d_gene: TRBD2
v_gene: TRBV10-3
j_gene: TRBJ2-7
abundance: NA
CDR3nt: TGTGCCACCGTCCGGGAGGGTTTCGGCGAGCAGTACTTC
CDR3aa: CATVREGFGEQYF

d_gene: NA
v_gene: TRBV27
j_gene: TRBJ2-7
abundance: NA
CDR3nt: TGTGCCAGCAGACAGGGGGGGGGCGGCGAGCAGTACTTC
CDR3aa: CASRQGGGGEQYF

d_gene: NA
v_gene: TRBV7-3
j_gene: TRBJ2-3
abundance: NA
CDR3nt: TGTGCCAGCAGCTTCAGGGGCGGCACAGATACGCAGTATTTT
CDR3aa: CASSFRGGTDTQYF

d_gene: NA
v_gene: TRBV19
j_gene: TRBJ1-6
abundance: NA
CDR3nt: TGTGCCAGTACCAAATACCTGCTCCGGGACAACGGGAATTCACCCCTCCACTTT
CDR3aa: CASTKYLLRDNGNSPLHF

d_gene: NA
v_gene: TRBV3-1/TRBV3-2
j_gene: TRBJ2-7
abundance: NA
CDR3nt: TGTGCCAGCAGCCAAGGTAGAGAGCAGTACTTC
CDR3aa: CASSQGREQYF

d_gene: TRBD1
v_gene: TRBV7-9
j_gene: TRBJ1-4
abundance: NA
CDR3nt: TGTGCCAGCAGCTCCCGGGACAGGGGGATAGTACTGTTTTTT
CDR3aa: CASSSRDRGIVLFF

d_gene: TRBD1
v_gene: TRBV6-5
j_gene: TRBJ1-4
abundance: NA
CDR3nt: TGTGCCAGCAGTTCGGACAGGGGGCTATATAATGAAAAACTGTTTTTT
CDR3aa: CASSSDRGLYNEKLFF

d_gene: NA
v_gene: TRBV13
j_gene: TRBJ2-1
abundance: NA
CDR3nt: TGTGCCAGCAAGAACCGGGACACGAGCTACAATGAGCAGTTCTTC
CDR3aa: CASKNRDTSYNEQFF

d_gene: NA
v_gene: TRBV20-1
j_gene: TRBJ2-7
abundance: NA
CDR3nt: TGCAGTGCTAGTTCGGGTTACGAGCAGTACTTC
CDR3aa: CSASSGYEQYF

d_gene: TRBD2
v_gene: TRBV30
j_gene: TRBJ2-2
abundance: NA
CDR3nt: TGTGCCTGGAGGGGGACTAGCGGGGGCCACGCGGCCGGGGAGCTGTTTTTT
CDR3aa: CAWRGTSGGHAAGELFF

d_gene: NA
v_gene: TRBV7-9
j_gene: TRBJ1-5
abundance: few
CDR3nt: TGTGCCAGCAGTAGGACGGGGAATCAGCCCCAGCATTTT
CDR3aa: CASSRTGNQPQHF

d_gene: NA
v_gene: TRBV28
j_gene: TRBJ1-5
abundance: once
CDR3nt: TGTGCCAGCAGAGGACCAGGGGTAAGCAATCAGCCCCAGCATTTT
CDR3aa: CASRGPGVSNQPQHF

d_gene: NA
v_gene: TRBV2
j_gene: TRBJ2-7
abundance: NA
CDR3nt: TGTGCCAGCAGTGAATTGCAGGGTACCTACGAGCAGTACTTC
CDR3aa: CASSELQGTYEQYF

d_gene: NA
v_gene: TRBV7-9
j_gene: TRBJ2-7
abundance: NA
CDR3nt: TGTGCCAGCAGCCCTCAAGGGGAAGAGCAGTACTTC
CDR3aa: CASSPQGEEQYF

d_gene: TRBD2
v_gene: TRBV2
j_gene: TRBJ2-7
abundance: NA
CDR3nt: TGTGCCAGCAACCCCCGGGGGCTAGCGGGGGGGTTAGAGCAGTACTTC
CDR3aa: CASNPRGLAGGLEQYF

d_gene: TRBD1
v_gene: TRBV10-3
j_gene: TRBJ1-5
abundance: NA
CDR3nt: TGTGCCATTTCACAGGGGGATGGACCCCAGCATTTT
CDR3aa: CAISQGDGPQHF